These 9 T cell receptor beta chains originate from one sample sequenced in a study of blood T cell repertoires in COVID-19. Sequencing was performed with immunoSEQ multiplex PCR; in TCRdb, only in-frame clones are kept and a portion is missing. The top ten hold roughly 12% of the sample, which has about 210,000 clones, roughly 78% seen once. Input material: peripheral blood. The receptors were gathered from a woman in her forties with acute or convalescent COVID-19.

The chain employs TRBV4-3 and TRBJ2-1; 14 bases are a match to TRBD2. CDR1 is LGHNA and CDR2 is YSLEER in the germline V gene. This CDR3 contains 17 residues. The trim removed 5 bases at V and 9 bases at J, leaving 12 bases unmatched. CDR3 nucleotides: TGCGCCAGCAGCTCGGGACTAGCGGGAGAAAGGAATAGTGAGCAGTTCTTC. Translated, it gives CASSSGLAGERNSEQFF.

The chain uses TRBV10-3 and TRBJ2-7; 9 bases line up with TRBD2. J gave up 2 bases and V 6 bases, and 5 bases lay outside the gene matches. Germline lookup yields CDR1 ENHRY and CDR2 SYGVKD. The CDR3 has 14 residues. This chain's CDR3 is CAIRPTSGPYEQYF. Here the CDR3 DNA reads TGTGCCATCAGACCGACTAGCGGTCCCTACGAGCAGTACTTC.

The CDR3 nucleotides are TGTGCCAGCTCACAAGACGCCCCAGGGGGTTACAATCAGCCCCAGCATTTT. Translated, it gives CASSQDAPGGYNQPQHF. The chain uses TRBV18 and TRBJ1-5, with 7 bases matching TRBD1. Germline V CDR1 and CDR2: KGHSH, LQKENI. Unmatched junction bases numbered 12, after V lost 4 bases and J lost 3 bases. The CDR3 runs 17 residues.

The chain employs TRBV11-2 and TRBJ2-3; 9 bases align to TRBD2. V lost 4 bases and J lost 1; bases outside the gene matches: 6. Germline-derived CDR1 and CDR2 are SGHAT and FQNNGV. This CDR3 spans 16 amino acids. The DNA for the CDR3 is TGTGCCAGCAGCTCTCCCTTAGCGGGGGGCACAGATACGCAGTATTTT. Translated, it gives CASSSPLAGGTDTQYF.

This chain joins TRBV5-8 and TRBJ2-7; possibly TRBD1 for D (6 bases). V was trimmed by 4 bases and J by 0 bases, leaving 14 bases between them. The germline V gene has CDR1 SGHTS and CDR2 YDEGEE. There are 15 residues in the CDR3. CDR3: CASSPLRDNSYEQYF. The CDR3 DNA reads as TGTGCCAGCAGCCCCCTCCGGGACAACTCCTACGAGCAGTACTTC.

The V call is TRBV5-1, the J call TRBJ2-1; the match to TRBD2 covers 12 bases. This CDR3 is built from 18 residues. The germline V gene has CDR1 SGHRS and CDR2 YFSETQ. V was clipped by 0 bases and J by 1 base; unmatched bases: 5. The CDR3 DNA sequence: TGCGCCAGCAGCTTGGAACTAGCGGGAGGTATATCCTACAATGAGCAGTTCTTC. This codes for CASSLELAGGISYNEQFF. The full variable domain, its missing parts supplied by reference TRBV5-1 and TRBJ2-1, is KAGVTQTPRYLIKTRGQQVTLSCSPISGHRSVSWYQQTPGQGLQFLFEYFSETQRNKGNFPGRFSGRQFSNSRSEMNVSTLELGDSALYLCASSLELAGGISYNEQFFGPGTRLTVL.

V and J are TRBV6-5 and TRBJ1-1; no firm D call. Trimming removed 4 bases from V and 2 bases from J, with 11 bases in between. This CDR3 has 14 residues. Germline V gives CDR1 MNHEY, CDR2 SVGAGI. The CDR3 is CASSSPEANTEAFF. The CDR3 coding sequence is TGTGCCAGCAGTTCCCCGGAGGCTAACACTGAAGCTTTCTTT.

Of note for this clone: One junction end disagrees with the germline gene, perhaps due to a read error. The chain is built from TRBV6-5 and TRBJ1-1, with 8 positions matching TRBD1. The germline CDR1 and CDR2 sequences are MNHEY and SVGAGI. The CDR3 has 14 amino acids. CDR3 in DNA: TGTGCCAGCAGTTACTACCCTGACAGGGGTGGCCTGGGCTTT. Translating gives CASSYYPDRGGLGF.

The chain joins TRBV5-1 to TRBJ2-1; D might be TRBD1 (6 bases). The CDR3 is 14 amino acids. Between the trimmed V and J ends, which lost 3 bases and 10 bases, there was a span of 17 bases. Germline V gives CDR1 SGHRS, CDR2 YFSETQ. In DNA, the CDR3 is TGCGCCAGCAGCTGGGGGCTGATCAACCAGGAGCAGTTCTTC. It codes for CASSWGLINQEQFF.